This T cell receptor beta chain was documented in a study of T cell responses to AZD1222 COVID-19 vaccine (dated by TCRdb to the early 2020s). Some background on the complete study: TCR sequencing covered 233 trial participants: some 210 given two doses of AZD1222 and 26 given two doses of MenACWY control vaccine. Trial participants were enrolled by age into 18-55, 56-69 and 70-plus year subgroups, with about 150, 28 and 57 TCR-sequenced participants respectively. Results and caveats for the whole study, not just this receptor: Participants were mostly white British, with more females than males. The authors suggested clonal diversity may have been underestimated. In the small 56-69-year group, the increase in depth fell short of significance, most likely because of low power. Conclusions about previously exposed vaccinees were limited because only 5 or 6 AZD1222 recipients were SARS-CoV-2 seropositive at baseline. Vaccine-associated CD4 TCRs spanned the whole spike protein, with dominant responses in regions 160-218 and 743-854. After two AZD1222 doses, spike-specific TCR breadth and depth were significantly higher than at day 0 and than in MenACWY recipients. Because no day 14 peak-response samples were available, repertoires were characterized only after the peak T cell response. Reportedly, close to half of the unique spike-specific TCRs recognized epitopes lying outside the regions that are mutated in the B.1.351 and B.1.1.7 variants.

Regarding this clone: Its antigen target is currently unknown. Base quality data are lacking; no much larger clone is found one base away.

There are 16 amino acids in the CDR3, from cysteine to phenylalanine inclusive. The entry retains the CDR3 DNA only, 48 bases that are in frame from base 1. Deletion took 0 bases off V and 7 bases off J, with a span of 15 bases between the germline ends. As encoded in the germline V gene (reference sequence), CDR1 is LNHNV while CDR2 is YYDKDF. The CDR3 regions of human TCRbeta chains were analyzed by immunosequencing. On the study's bioinformatics: TCRs in the repertoires were compared against a reference library of SARS-CoV-2-specific TCRs that had been generated with the MIRA antigen-specificity platform. Breadth was defined as the fraction of unique TCRs that were SARS-CoV-2-associated, and depth was defined as the fraction of total T cells that were SARS-CoV-2-associated. Using the MIRA data, each spike-specific TCR was assigned both to the spike region to which the TCR was reactive and to a CD4 or CD8 class. Log10-transformed breadth and depth values were compared by one-way ANOVA with Sidak's multiple comparisons tests. TCRdb's version of the immuneACCESS table is confined to in-frame rearrangements and falls short of the full clone set. An unresolved V gene accounts for under half of the shortfall where checked; the remainder is of unknown origin. V, J and clone size are taken as reported in that table, and D and trimming were inferred from the DNA itself. The sample records tens of thousands of clones, around 90% of which are singletons. About 2.5% of the sample is in the top ten clones.

In the paper's terms, the time point label means: about 28 days (+/-7) after the second vaccine dose. AZD1222 recipients with second doses at about 4 weeks or about 12 weeks were pooled, because spike-specific TCR depth and breadth did not differ between schedules. Vaccinee samples came from UK trials COV001 and COV002, including a single-blind randomized controlled phase 2/3 trial of AZD1222 (ChAdOx1 nCoV-19) in healthy adults. Trial participant PBMC samples were collected at day 0 and day 28 after the second dose for TCRbeta chain sequencing. This receptor chain uses TRBV15 and TRBJ2-2; the D gene cannot be resolved reliably. This TCR derives from an adult who received the AZD1222 COVID-19 vaccine. The starting material was peripheral blood, obtained 28 days after the second AZD1222 dose. This receptor carries the CDR3 CATSRDITRIVGELFF. The nucleotides are TGTGCCACCAGCAGAGATATCACACGGATCGTCGGGGAGCTGTTTTTT.